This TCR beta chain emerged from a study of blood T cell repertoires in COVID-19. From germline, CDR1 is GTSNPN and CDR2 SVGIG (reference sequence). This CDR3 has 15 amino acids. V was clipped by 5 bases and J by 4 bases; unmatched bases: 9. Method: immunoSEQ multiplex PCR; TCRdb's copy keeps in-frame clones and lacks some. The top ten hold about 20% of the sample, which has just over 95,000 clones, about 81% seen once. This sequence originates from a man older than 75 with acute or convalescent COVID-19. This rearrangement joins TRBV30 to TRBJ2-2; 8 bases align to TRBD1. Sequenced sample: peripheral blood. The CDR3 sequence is CAWYAGQALTGELFF. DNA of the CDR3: TGTGCCTGGTATGCGGGACAGGCCCTCACCGGGGAGCTGTTTTTT.